This T cell receptor (beta chain) appears in the sequencing data of a study of a mutant IDH1 vaccine in newly diagnosed glioma. Specified time point: week 47, end of study. Each dose of the vaccine consisted of 300 ug of mutant IDH1 20-mer peptide, with topical imiquimod. Trimming took 5 bases from V and 2 from J, leaving 13 bases between them. Germline CDR1 and CDR2: SGHRS and YFSETQ. The CDR3 runs to 14 residues. Assay: immunoSEQ multiplex PCR; the TCRdb copy retains only in-frame clones and omits some. Of tens of thousands of clones in the sample, less than 90% were seen once. Remarks on this clone: The antigen is unknown.

This rearrangement joins TRBV5-1 to TRBJ1-2, with D unclear. This clonotype was obtained from a man aged 30 to 45 with glioma. The sequences come from PBMCs, collected from a glioma patient whose treatment included an IDH1 peptide vaccine. CDR3 residues: CASREGRTNYGYTF. In nucleotides, the CDR3 is TGCGCCAGCAGAGAAGGACGGACGAACTATGGCTACACCTTC.